These 24 T cell receptor beta chains came from one sample sequenced in a study of molecular identifiers for immune sequencing clone quantification. TCRdb itself ran the PCR reads through MiXCR, one entry per CDR3 protein. The sample has 400,000 to 600,000 distinct CDR3 sequences, about a fifth seen once. Source material: naive CD8+ T cells from blood, with Jurkat cell RNA spiked in. Subset here: FACS-sorted CD8+CD4-CCR7+CD45RA+ naive T cells. The receptor set was obtained from a human donor in good health. Some libraries in this study had Jurkat cell RNA spiked in.

V and J are TRBV20-1 and TRBJ2-7; TRBD2 might be the D (5 bases). Trimming cost V 0 bases and J 3 bases, with 9 bases left between them. Germline lookup yields CDR1 DFQATT and CDR2 SNEGSKA (reference sequence). The length of the CDR3 is 13 residues. The CDR3 DNA follows: TGCAGTGCTAGAGACGGGGAAGACTACGAGCAGTACTTC. It translates to CSARDGEDYEQYF.

The V gene is TRBV30, the J gene TRBJ2-5; 11 bases match TRBD1. Trimming cost V 8 bases and J 6 bases; bases outside gene matches: 11. Germline CDR1 reads GTSNPN; CDR2 reads SVGIG (reference sequence). The CDR3 has 14 amino acids. In DNA form, the CDR3 reads TGTGCCGGGGACGGGACAGGGGGTAAAAAGACCCAGTACTTC. It encodes CAGDGTGGKKTQYF.

This clonotype showed up just a few times. This chain uses TRBV20-1 with TRBJ2-7; D is uncertain. Germline CDR1 reads DFQATT; CDR2 reads SNEGSKA (reference sequence). This CDR3 contains 14 residues. Trimming pared 0 bases from V and 4 bases from J, leaving 13 bases between. CDR3 sequence (DNA): TGCAGTGCTAGAGATGACGAAACAGTGTACGAGCAGTACTTC. Translated: CSARDDETVYEQYF.

Worth noting for this clonotype: Germline is not matched at one junction end, which may reflect a read error. The rearrangement joins TRBV12-3 or TRBV12-4 to TRBJ2-6, with D possibly TRBD2 on 6 matching bases. The CDR3 extends over 15 amino acids. CDR3 amino acids: CASRDGLSGADVLTF. CDR3 coding DNA: TGTGCCAGCAGGGACGGACTATCTGGGGCCGACGTCCTGACTTTC.

In this sample, this clonotype turned up a few times. Here the CDR3 reads CASSVGGLSLEQYF. The CDR3 DNA reads as TGTGCCAGCAGCGTAGGGGGACTCTCATTGGAGCAGTACTTC. The chain recombines TRBV9 with TRBJ2-7; tentative D call: TRBD2 (6 bases). Germline-derived CDR1 and CDR2 are SGDLS and YYNGEE. V gave up 0 bases and J gave up 7 bases, with 14 bases separating them. The CDR3 has 14 amino acids.

This clonotype was seen ten or more times. This sequence joins TRBV4-1 and TRBJ1-1; D is perhaps TRBD1 (6 bases). CDR3 length equals 15 residues. Trimming cost V 4 bases and J 3 bases, with 15 bases left between them. Looked up from germline, CDR1 is MGHRA and CDR2 is YSYEKL. The CDR3: CASSRLTGSDTEAFF. CDR3 sequence (DNA): TGCGCCAGCAGCCGCCTAACAGGGTCCGACACTGAAGCTTTCTTT.

This clonotype came up many times. This sequence joins TRBV7-9 and TRBJ1-1; 7 bases align to TRBD1. Germline V gene lookup returns CDR1 SEHNR and CDR2 FQNEAQ (reference sequence). Unmatched junction bases numbered 9, after V lost 5 bases and J lost 3 bases. The CDR3 consists of 15 residues. In nucleotides, the CDR3 is TGTGCCAGCAGCCGCGCCGGGACAGAGTACACTGAAGCTTTCTTT. Translated, it gives CASSRAGTEYTEAFF.

This clonotype was counted many times. The V call is TRBV20-1, the J call TRBJ2-2; D might be TRBD2 (6 bases). Germline V gene data show CDR1 as DFQATT and CDR2 as SNEGSKA (reference sequence). The CDR3 has 15 residues. The germline V and J ends were trimmed by 0 bases and 1 base, with 9 bases remaining between them. Here the CDR3 reads CSARDWRENTGELFF. In nucleotides, the CDR3 is TGCAGTGCTAGAGATTGGCGGGAGAACACCGGGGAGCTGTTTTTT.

The V gene is TRBV11-3, the J gene TRBJ2-1, with 8 nucleotides matching TRBD1. The V segment lost 5 bases and the J segment 2 bases; nucleotides outside the gene matches: 8. The germline V gene encodes CDR1 SGHNT and CDR2 YENEEA. The CDR3 has 16 amino acids. The CDR3 nucleotides are TGTGCCAGCAGCCCCGGGACAGGTCTGCCCTACAATGAGCAGTTCTTC. This gives the protein CASSPGTGLPYNEQFF.

The V call is TRBV10-3, the J call TRBJ1-2; D possibly corresponds to TRBD1 (5 bases). The CDR3 totals 15 residues. Trimming removed 0 bases from V and 6 bases from J, with 14 bases in between. Germline values: CDR1 ENHRY, CDR2 SYGVKD. The CDR3 here is CAISESILQGDGYTF. In DNA, the CDR3 is TGTGCCATCAGTGAGTCCATTCTCCAAGGGGATGGCTACACCTTC.

The chain is built from TRBV30 and TRBJ1-6; 9 bases are shared with TRBD1. The CDR3 contains 14 residues. V shed 1 base and J 6 bases; nucleotides not matched to a gene: 1. Germline CDR1 GTSNPN, CDR2 SVGIG (reference sequence). CDR3 region: CAWSEGQGNSPLHF. CDR3 sequence (DNA): TGTGCCTGGAGTGAGGGACAGGGTAATTCACCCCTCCACTTT.

This clonotype was observed a handful of times. The chain joins TRBV29-1 to TRBJ2-7; TRBD1 is a possible D gene (6 bases). The CDR3 extends over 13 amino acids. Germline loops: CDR1 SQVTM, CDR2 ANQGSEA. The germline V and J ends were trimmed by 4 bases and 4 bases, with 14 bases remaining between them. The CDR3 bases are TGCAGCGTTGGTGGCAACAGGGAGTACGAGCAGTACTTC. It is translated as CSVGGNREYEQYF.

With regard to this clonotype: A read error may be the cause here, since a much bigger clone is one base away. The conserved closing phenylalanine or tryptophan is absent in this CDR3, likely reflecting a read error. The genes are TRBV5-5 and TRBJ1-5; D not certain. Germline V gene sequence: CDR1 SGHKS, CDR2 YYEKEE (reference sequence). The V gene lost 1 base and the J gene lost 4 bases, with 6 bases spanning the gap. The length of the CDR3 is 13 residues. The CDR3 DNA sequence: TGTGCCAGCAGCTTGATGGAGAATCAGCCCCAGCATTCT. Translation: CASSLMENQPQHS.

V and J are TRBV23-1 and TRBJ1-1; 7 positions agree with TRBD1. TRBV23-1 is flagged as an ORF with uncertain function. Trimming cost V 6 bases and J 4 bases; bases outside gene matches: 11. The CDR3 sequence is 15 residues long. The CDR3 nucleotides read TGCGCCAGCAGACGGTTGACAGGGAGGGTCACTGAAGCTTTCTTT. This codes for CASRRLTGRVTEAFF.

To note about this clonotype: A read error may be the cause here, since a much bigger clone is one base away. V usage is TRBV18 and J usage is TRBJ2-5; D may be TRBD1 or TRBD2 (5 bases each). The CDR3 spans 15 residues. CDR1 KGHSH and CDR2 LQKENI come from the germline V gene. V was clipped by 4 bases and J by 3 bases, with 15 bases between them. The CDR3 region is CASSHPRGAEETQYF. In DNA, the CDR3 is TGTGCCAGCTCACATCCCCGGGGCGCTGAAGAGACCCAGTACTTC.

This clonotype was found a few times. The CDR3 DNA sequence: TGCGCCAGCAGCCAAGAGGCTAGCGGGGGCGTTAGGGTGACCCAGTACTTC. It translates to CASSQEASGGVRVTQYF. The chain has TRBV4-3 and TRBJ2-5; 10 bases align to TRBD2. V shed 0 bases, J shed 7 bases, and the junction held 11 bases outside the gene matches. The germline V gene has CDR1 LGHNA and CDR2 YSLEER. The CDR3 has 17 amino acids.

In its sample, this clonotype was seen a few times. The rearrangement uses TRBV6-2 or TRBV6-3 and TRBJ2-5; no clear D. Trimming removed 2 bases at V and 1 base at J, with 11 bases between. Germline lookup yields CDR1 MNHEY and CDR2 SVGEGT. CDR3 length: 15 residues. DNA of the CDR3: TGTGCCAGCAGTTACGACGGCGACGGCCAAGAGACCCAGTACTTC. Translating it yields CASSYDGDGQETQYF.

This clonotype has a count of ten or more. The chain uses TRBV19 and TRBJ1-1; maybe TRBD1 (6 bases). Germline V gene lookup returns CDR1 LNHDA and CDR2 SQIVND (reference sequence). CDR3 length: 14 residues. Trimming stripped 11 bases from V and 11 bases from J, with 27 bases between. The DNA of the CDR3 is TGTGCCGCTAAAGTGCAGGGGTCCACCCCAGAGGCTTTCTTT. As protein: CAAKVQGSTPEAFF.

To note about this clonotype: Being one base from a much bigger clone, this may be a read error. The chain joins TRBV28 to TRBJ2-7; D is undetermined. The CDR3 runs 14 residues. Germline loops: CDR1 MDHEN, CDR2 SYDVKM. DNA for the CDR3: TGTGCCGGCAGTCCCCCTGCTCAGTCCTACGAGCAGTACTTC. Encoded protein: CAGSPPAQSYEQYF.

The table lists this clonotype with a few counts. The chain employs TRBV13 and TRBJ2-7; 9 nucleotides agree with TRBD2. The junction had 4 bases not matched to a gene; V was cut back by 7 bases and J by 0 bases. The CDR3 totals 14 residues. Germline values: CDR1 PRHDT, CDR2 FYEKMQ (reference sequence). The CDR3 nucleotides read TGTGCCAGCACAAGCGGGAGGAACTCCTACGAGCAGTACTTC. Protein: CASTSGRNSYEQYF. Complete variable domain (other parts from reference TRBV13 and TRBJ2-7): AAGVIQSPRHLIKEKRETATLKCYPIPRHDTVYWYQQGPGQDPQFLISFYEKMQSDKGSIPDRFSAQQFSDYHSELNMSSLELGDSALYFCASTSGRNSYEQYFGPGTRLTVT.

Ten or more counts support this clonotype. The chain is built from TRBV6-5 and TRBJ1-1; 7 positions agree with TRBD1. The CDR3 is 14 amino acids. CDR1 and CDR2 from the germline V gene are MNHEY and SVGAGI. Trimming removed 4 bases from V and 4 bases from J; junction bases left unmatched: 6. CDR3 bases: TGTGCCAGCAGTTGGCAGGGGGAAGGCACTGAAGCTTTCTTT. Protein: CASSWQGEGTEAFF.

As to this clonotype: Being one base from a much bigger clone, this may be a read error. This chain links TRBV29-1 with TRBJ1-1, with 9 bases fitting TRBD1. CDR3 length: 11 amino acids. Germline V gene lookup returns CDR1 SQVTM and CDR2 ANQGSEA. CDR3 DNA: TGCGGCGTGACAGGGGGCACTGAAGCTTTCTTT. This translates into CGVTGGTEAFF.

As for this clonotype: A much larger clonotype is one base distant, so this may be a read error. V is TRBV20-1 and J is TRBJ2-3; 7 bases are a match to TRBD2. The ends lost 5 bases at V and 3 bases at J; junction bases unmatched: 8. CDR3 length: 14 amino acids. Looked up from germline, CDR1 is DFQATT and CDR2 is SNEGSKA (reference sequence). CDR3 nucleotide sequence: TGCAGTGCTTCCGGGACTACAGAGACAGATACGCAGTATTTT. Translation: CSASGTTETDTQYF.

The CDR3 reads CASSASVGLAGPNEQFF. The CDR3 DNA is TGTGCCAGCAGCGCCTCCGTGGGACTAGCGGGGCCCAATGAGCAGTTCTTC. The chain employs TRBV11-2 and TRBJ2-1, with 13 bases aligning to TRBD2. CDR1 is SGHAT, CDR2 FQNNGV, per germline. This CDR3 region has 17 residues. V was pared by 5 bases and J by 6 bases, with 10 bases of the junction left unmatched.